The sequence of this T cell receptor (beta chain) was determined in a study of glioma-infiltrating T cells after dendritic cell vaccination (dated by TCRdb to 2016 to 2018). Concerning the study at large: Of the roughly 15 glioblastoma patients in the cohort, all drawn from Phase I and II dendritic cell vaccination trials, 9 were newly diagnosed and 6 had recurrent disease. Autologous tumor lysate-pulsed dendritic cell vaccination was administered to the patients between about 2003 and 2013. To make the vaccine, monocyte-derived dendritic cells were cultured for about seven days with IL-4 and GM-CSF and then pulsed overnight with autologous tumor lysate. Each patient got three intradermal injections of the dendritic cell vaccine, spaced at biweekly intervals, in the arm below the axilla. Deep sequencing of TCR beta CDR3 regions was used to quantify tumor-infiltrating lymphocyte content and compare tumor and blood repertoires in dendritic cell-vaccinated glioblastoma patients. TCR sequencing metrics, including TIL content and tumor-blood repertoire overlap, were correlated with survival after dendritic cell vaccination. Summary of the overall study and its limitations: TCR clonality showed no direct relationship with survival, which suggests that a diverse polyclonal response may matter. The response model built on TCR overlap across three groups was characterized as speculative, with prospective validation still needed. After dendritic cell vaccination, a higher estimated pretreatment TIL content predicted longer time to progression and overall survival. The cohort was small and heterogeneous, with few patients having full blood and tumor sets and even fewer initial-recurrent tumor pairs.

The time point label, as the study defines it: after dendritic cell vaccination, including at tumor progression/relapse. Selection of patients required sufficient residual fresh-frozen tumor tissue and over two years of available survival data. An isocitrate dehydrogenase mutation was not carried by any of the glioblastoma patients, although molecular status was otherwise variable. PBMC were collected before vaccination, two weeks after the third vaccination, and at tumor progression if tumor progression occurred. The Qiagen DNeasy Blood extraction Kit was used to extract genomic DNA. Based on the germline V gene, the CDR1 and CDR2 sequences are SNHLY and FYNNEI. At the junction V is shortened by 5 bases and J by 7 bases; bases outside the gene matches: 9. The CDR3 sequence holds 14 residues, the cysteine and phenylalanine included. Solely the CDR3 DNA is kept, with 42 bases framed from the first base.

Using the immunoSEQ assay, TCRB CDR3 regions were amplified from around 2 micrograms of genomic DNA, or from all available DNA when less than that was on hand. The multiplex PCR employed 60 forward primers targeting TCR V beta segments and 13 reverse primers targeting J beta segments. Synthetic control templates were spiked into each sample at limiting dilution to estimate reads per starting template. Sequencing produced 87 bp reads on the Illumina HiSeq System. Regarding the original processing steps: To remove PCR and sequencing errors, closely related sequences were merged with a nearest neighbor algorithm. TCR overlap was defined as the percentage of unique tumor TCR beta sequences that were also present in the same patient's peripheral blood. In TCRdb, the immuneACCESS table is reduced to in-frame sequences with V and J assigned. These tables do not hold every clone; where another copy was compared, an unresolved V gene accounts for under half, and the others remain unexplained. Clone size and V and J calls were adopted from that table, with D and trimming inferred from the DNA. Across this sample there are tens of thousands of clones, with less than 85% seen only once. About 9.3% of the sample comes from the top ten.

Remarks on this clone: This receptor's antigen is unknown. The sample holds no much larger clone one base away, and base qualities are not on file.

Sequenced material: blood, taken after dendritic cell vaccination. The TCR was taken from a human donor with glioblastoma. The rearranged segments are TRBV2 and TRBJ1-1; TRBD1 agrees with 8 junctional bases. The CDR3 region has the sequence CASSTRTGRNEAFF. In nucleotide form, the sequence is TGTGCCAGCAGTACCAGGACAGGGAGGAATGAAGCTTTCTTT.